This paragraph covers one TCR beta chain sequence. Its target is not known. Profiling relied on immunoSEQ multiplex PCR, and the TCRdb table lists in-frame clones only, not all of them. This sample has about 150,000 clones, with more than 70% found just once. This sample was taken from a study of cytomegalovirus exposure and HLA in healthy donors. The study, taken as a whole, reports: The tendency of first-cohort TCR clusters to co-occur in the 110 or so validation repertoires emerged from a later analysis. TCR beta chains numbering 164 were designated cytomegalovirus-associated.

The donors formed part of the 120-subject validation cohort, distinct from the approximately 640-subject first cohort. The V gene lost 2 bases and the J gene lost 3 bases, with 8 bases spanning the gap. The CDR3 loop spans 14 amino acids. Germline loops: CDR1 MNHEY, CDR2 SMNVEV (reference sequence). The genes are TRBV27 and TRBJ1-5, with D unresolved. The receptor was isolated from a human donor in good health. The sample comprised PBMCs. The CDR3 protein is CASSLAQTNQPQHF. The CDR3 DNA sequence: TGTGCCAGCAGTTTAGCACAGACCAATCAGCCCCAGCATTTT.